This is a list of T cell receptor beta chains from one sample in a study of CD8 T cells in ankylosing spondylitis. TCRdb re-called the 5' RACE reads with MiXCR, one entry per CDR3 protein. The table includes approximately 350,000 distinct CDR3 sequences, more than 20% detected once. Specimen: blood, either unsorted or a sorted T cell fraction (not recorded which). These receptors came from a male donor with ankylosing spondylitis or in good health (not recorded which). Each CDR3 is given with its conserved first and last residue. Each record gives: J gene, V gene, CDR3 length, D gene, clone size, CDR3 protein, CDR3 DNA. D genes are given only for firm matches. Clone size, where shown, is once, few, many, or a class for clones that have expanded.

TRBJ2-1,TRBV27,16,NA,NA,CASSSRQGVPYNEQFF,TGTGCCAGCAGTTCGCGTCAGGGTGTCCCCTACAATGAGCAGTTCTTC
TRBJ2-2,TRBV2,15,NA,few,CASRDPGGGTGELFF,TGTGCCAGCAGGGATCCAGGGGGAGGAACCGGGGAGCTGTTTTTT
TRBJ2-7,TRBV4-1,16,NA,NA,CASSQDRGLYSYEQYF,TGCGCCAGCAGCCAAGATAGGGGACTCTACTCCTACGAGCAGTACTTC
TRBJ2-7,TRBV10-2,12,NA,NA,CASSEGWGEQYF,TGCGCCAGCAGTGAAGGGTGGGGCGAGCAGTACTTC
TRBJ2-1,TRBV7-9,15,TRBD1,few,CASSSRDRNYNEQFF,TGTGCCAGCAGCTCTCGGGACAGAAACTACAATGAGCAGTTCTTC
TRBJ2-7,TRBV7-9,15,NA,NA,CASSLRTGSAYEQYF,TGTGCCAGCAGCTTAAGGACCGGGTCGGCCTACGAGCAGTACTTC
TRBJ2-7,TRBV7-9,15,NA,few,CASSSPSGTYYEQYF,TGTGCCAGCAGCTCCCCGTCCGGGACATACTACGAGCAGTACTTC
TRBJ2-7,TRBV30,12,NA,NA,CAWSQASYEQYF,TGTGCCTGGTCACAGGCCTCCTACGAGCAGTACTTC
TRBJ2-1,TRBV12-3/TRBV12-4,13,NA,NA,CASNLGHYNEQFF,TGTGCCAGCAACTTAGGGCATTACAATGAGCAGTTCTTC
TRBJ2-5,TRBV13,14,NA,few,CASSRETAQETQYF,TGTGCCAGCAGCCGAGAGACAGCCCAAGAGACCCAGTACTTC
TRBJ2-7,TRBV7-9,14,TRBD2,NA,CASSLGSSGGEQYF,TGTGCCAGCAGCTTAGGGTCTAGCGGGGGCGAGCAGTACTTC
TRBJ2-7,TRBV20-1,13,TRBD2,NA,CSASGGAAYEQYF,TGCAGTGCTAGCGGGGGGGCGGCCTACGAGCAGTACTTC
TRBJ2-7,TRBV11-2,16,NA,few,CASSLGLGVRDYEQYF,TGTGCCAGCAGCTTAGGGTTGGGGGTCAGGGACTACGAGCAGTACTTC
TRBJ2-3,TRBV21-1,15,NA,NA,CASSRNDSSTDTQYF,TGTGCCAGCAGCCGTAATGATTCTAGCACAGATACGCAGTATTTT
TRBJ2-7,TRBV6-2/TRBV6-3,13,NA,few,CASSYSVRGEQYF,TGTGCCAGCAGTTACTCGGTCAGAGGCGAGCAGTACTTC
TRBJ2-2,TRBV20-1,16,NA,NA,CSARGLEGSDTGELFF,TGCAGTGCTAGAGGGTTAGAAGGGTCGGACACCGGGGAGCTGTTTTTT
TRBJ1-1,TRBV6-1,13,NA,many,CASRSGVNTEAFF,TGTGCCAGCAGAAGTGGGGTGAACACTGAAGCTTTCTTT
TRBJ2-1,TRBV9,17,TRBD1,once,CASSISTGSTPYNEQFF,TGTGCCAGCAGCATCTCGACAGGGTCAACCCCTTACAATGAGCAGTTCTTC
TRBJ1-1,TRBV20-1,17,TRBD1,few,CSAPPTDRGVLNTEAFF,TGCAGTGCCCCCCCGACAGACAGGGGGGTACTTAACACTGAAGCTTTCTTT
TRBJ2-7,TRBV6-1,14,NA,NA,CASSEADSSYEQYF,TGTGCCAGCAGTGAAGCCGACAGCTCCTACGAGCAGTACTTC
TRBJ2-5,TRBV7-9,16,NA,NA,CASSLAEGTPQETQYF,TGTGCCAGCAGCTTAGCGGAAGGGACCCCCCAAGAGACCCAGTACTTC
TRBJ2-7,TRBV15,15,NA,NA,CATSKSRGQPYEQYF,TGTGCCACCAGTAAGAGCCGGGGCCAACCCTACGAGCAGTACTTC
TRBJ1-4,TRBV12-3/TRBV12-4,14,TRBD1,few,CASRPQGGVVELFF,TGTGCCAGCAGACCGCAGGGGGGAGTGGTGGAACTGTTTTTT
TRBJ2-5,TRBV7-9,12,NA,few,CASSAEFETQYF,TGTGCCAGCAGCGCGGAATTCGAGACCCAGTACTTC
TRBJ2-2,TRBV6-5,15,TRBD1,NA,CASSWDRGNTGELFF,TGTGCCAGCAGTTGGGACAGGGGGAACACCGGTGAGCTGTTTTTT
TRBJ1-1,TRBV12-3/TRBV12-4,11,NA,NA,CAGSSMTEAFF,TGTGCCGGCAGTTCCATGACTGAAGCTTTCTTT
TRBJ2-5,TRBV2,14,NA,NA,CASSRDANQETQYF,TGTGCCAGCAGCCGGGACGCAAACCAAGAGACCCAGTACTTC
TRBJ1-2,TRBV12-3/TRBV12-4,13,NA,few,CASSSALTRGYTF,TGTGCCAGCAGCTCCGCGCTCACCCGGGGCTACACCTTC
TRBJ2-3,TRBV20-1,14,TRBD2,few,CSATLDLAGDTQYF,TGCAGTGCCACCTTGGACCTAGCGGGAGATACGCAGTATTTT
TRBJ2-5,TRBV9,16,TRBD1,NA,CASSPPPTGAQETQYF,TGTGCCAGCAGCCCACCCCCGACAGGGGCGCAAGAGACCCAGTACTTC
TRBJ1-2,TRBV12-5,12,NA,few,CASGLPTYGYTF,TGTGCTAGTGGTCTCCCGACCTATGGCTACACCTTC
TRBJ1-1,TRBV6-1,15,NA,NA,CASSPGNLVNTEAFF,TGTGCCAGCAGTCCGGGAAATTTGGTCAACACTGAAGCTTTCTTT
TRBJ2-2,TRBV6-2/TRBV6-3,16,TRBD2,few,CASSYVASGAFGELFF,TGTGCCAGCAGTTACGTGGCTAGCGGGGCGTTCGGGGAGCTGTTTTTT
TRBJ2-1,TRBV29-1,12,NA,NA,CSVEGGQGEQFF,TGCAGCGTTGAAGGAGGACAAGGGGAGCAGTTCTTC
TRBJ2-2,TRBV20-1,13,NA,few,CSARKEATGELFF,TGCAGTGCTAGGAAGGAGGCGACCGGGGAGCTGTTTTTT
TRBJ2-7,TRBV7-9,13,NA,NA,CASSLITSYEQYF,TGTGCCAGCAGCTTAATTACCTCCTACGAGCAGTACTTC
TRBJ2-7,TRBV12-3/TRBV12-4,14,NA,many,CASSLAGTSYEQYF,TGTGCCAGCAGTTTAGCGGGGACATCCTACGAGCAGTACTTC
TRBJ1-2,TRBV27,13,NA,NA,CASSLGEGMGYTF,TGTGCCAGCAGTTTAGGGGAAGGAATGGGCTACACCTTC
TRBJ2-7,TRBV7-2,14,TRBD1,NA,CASRTGTEVHEQYF,TGTGCCAGCAGGACCGGGACAGAGGTCCACGAGCAGTACTTC
TRBJ2-3,TRBV12-3/TRBV12-4,14,TRBD2,few,CASQLAGGTDTQYF,TGTGCCAGCCAACTAGCGGGGGGGACAGATACGCAGTATTTT
TRBJ1-5,TRBV12-3/TRBV12-4,15,NA,few,CASSPPVPGDQPQHF,TGTGCCAGCAGCCCCCCGGTACCGGGGGATCAGCCCCAGCATTTT
TRBJ2-3,TRBV6-2/TRBV6-3,14,NA,few,CASSSGFEVDTQYF,TGTGCCAGCAGCTCCGGATTCGAGGTAGATACGCAGTATTTT
TRBJ1-2,TRBV20-1,15,NA,NA,CSARDPTDANYGYTF,TGCAGTGCTAGAGATCCGACAGACGCTAACTATGGCTACACCTTC
TRBJ2-2,TRBV24-1,17,NA,many,CATSALFPAANTGELFF,TGTGCCACCAGTGCCCTCTTCCCGGCCGCGAACACCGGGGAGCTGTTTTTT
TRBJ2-7,TRBV2,14,TRBD1,NA,CASSAWDSDYEQYF,TGTGCCAGCAGTGCCTGGGACAGCGACTACGAGCAGTACTTC
TRBJ2-7,TRBV20-1,14,NA,few,CSARARDLVVEQYF,TGCAGTGCTAGGGCCAGGGACCTCGTGGTGGAGCAGTACTTC
TRBJ1-1,TRBV12-3/TRBV12-4,14,TRBD1,many,CASSLGGGYTEAFF,TGTGCCAGCAGCCTAGGGGGCGGTTATACTGAAGCTTTCTTT
TRBJ2-7,TRBV4-2,15,NA,few,CASSQDWAGTYEQYF,TGTGCCAGCAGCCAAGATTGGGCGGGGACCTACGAGCAGTACTTC
TRBJ1-1,TRBV5-4,15,NA,NA,CASSLLAQPNTEAFF,TGTGCCAGCAGCCTACTCGCCCAACCGAACACTGAAGCTTTCTTT
TRBJ2-7,TRBV12-3/TRBV12-4,14,NA,few,CASSWRGSSYEQYF,TGTGCCAGCAGTTGGCGGGGCAGCTCCTACGAGCAGTACTTC
TRBJ2-7,TRBV20-1,12,TRBD2,few,CSADDSGYEQYF,TGCAGTGCCGACGATAGCGGGTACGAGCAGTACTTC
TRBJ2-7,TRBV4-1,15,TRBD1,once,CASSHLQGPSYEQYF,TGCGCCAGCAGCCACCTACAGGGGCCGTCCTACGAGCAGTACTTC